This TCR beta chain was documented in a study of shared clonotypes between healthy human individuals. With 4 bases removed from V and 3 bases from J, the gap between germline ends came to 14 bases. Germline CDR1 SGHNT, CDR2 YYREEE (reference sequence). This CDR3 region has 14 residues. Deep was the level at which the assay was run. Genomic DNA from each subset was divided evenly over several immunoSEQ plates. Profiling relied on immunoSEQ multiplex PCR, and the TCRdb table lists in-frame clones only, not all of them. Of hundreds of thousands of clones detected, around 95% appear once; the ten largest clones hold 0.11%. As for this clone: Its antigen is unidentified.

General observations from the study: Relative to memory subsets, naive subsets generally showed larger estimated richness. In a handful of donors, around 4.5% of naive CD4 clonotypes appeared in common.

CD45RO-negative, CCR7-positively selected cells formed the naive CD8 fraction, excluding terminally differentiated effector memory CD45RA+ cells. The sequencing sample was made of naive CD8+ T cells sorted from blood. The clonotype was recovered from a woman aged 30 to 39 in good health. The V and J genes are TRBV5-4 and TRBJ2-7; D possibly matches TRBD1 or TRBD2 (5 bases each). The CDR3: CASSDPGRYYEQYF. The CDR3 coding sequence is TGTGCCAGCAGCGACCCGGGACGCTACTACGAGCAGTACTTC.